This entry lists 27 T cell receptor beta chains sequenced from one sample in a study of T cell responses to AZD1222 COVID-19 vaccine. Method: immunoSEQ multiplex PCR; TCRdb's copy keeps in-frame clones and lacks some. The table records 150,000 to 200,000 clones, 80% to 95% of them present only once. The source material was peripheral blood, sampled on day 0 of AZD1222 vaccination. These receptors were taken from an adult in good health.

The chain is built from TRBV6-1 and TRBJ2-1; TRBD2 matches 7 bases. The CDR3 has 16 residues. Germline CDR1 is MNHNS and CDR2 is SASEGT. Germline trimming cut 4 bases from V and 0 bases from J; bases unmatched to any gene: 6. The CDR3 sequence: CASSASSSGSYNEQFF. The CDR3 bases are TGTGCCAGCAGTGCCTCCTCTAGCGGCTCCTACAATGAGCAGTTCTTC.

This chain uses TRBV11-3 with TRBJ2-1; 9 bases are a match to TRBD2. The CDR3 is 21 residues long. CDR1 is SGHNT, CDR2 YENEEA, per germline. After removal of 0 bases from V and 8 bases from J, the junction contained 23 bases not matched to a gene. The CDR3 bases are TGTGCCAGCAGCTTAGAGAGTAGGAGGTCCAAGCCGGGACTAGCCCTCTATGAGCAGTTCTTC. Protein sequence: CASSLESRRSKPGLALYEQFF.

The CDR3, as DNA: TGTGCCAGCCGGGATCTGAACACTGAAGCTTTCTTT. Protein product: CASRDLNTEAFF. The chain recombines TRBV27 with TRBJ1-1, with unresolved D. V was shortened by 8 bases and J by 0 bases, with 7 bases between the two germline ends. CDR1 is MNHEY, CDR2 SMNVEV, per germline (reference sequence). The CDR3 spans 12 residues.

The rearrangement links TRBV30 to TRBJ2-7, with 10 bases aligning to TRBD2. The germline V gene has CDR1 GTSNPN and CDR2 SVGIG (reference sequence). Losses at the gene ends were 4 bases for V and 5 bases for J; bases not matched to a gene: 5. The CDR3 is 13 residues long. The CDR3, as DNA: TGTGCCTGGATAAGCGGGAGGGCCAACGAGCAGTACTTC. This codes for CAWISGRANEQYF.

V gene TRBV19 combines with J gene TRBJ1-1, with D unresolved. This CDR3 has 13 amino acids. With 3 bases removed from V and 1 base from J, the gap between germline ends came to 6 bases. Looked up from germline, CDR1 is LNHDA and CDR2 is SQIVND (reference sequence). CDR3 sequence reads: CASSIEQNTEAFF. CDR3 bases: TGTGCCAGTAGTATTGAGCAGAACACTGAAGCTTTCTTT.

The rearrangement joins TRBV4-2 to TRBJ2-7; no clear D gene. V was shortened by 0 bases and J by 4 bases, with 7 bases between the two germline ends. There are 13 residues in the CDR3. In germline, CDR1 is LGHNA, CDR2 YNFKEQ. CDR3 amino acids: CASSQDRSYEQYF. CDR3 nucleotides: TGTGCCAGCAGCCAAGACAGGTCTTACGAGCAGTACTTC.

This clone was seen just once. CDR3 nucleotides: TGTGCCAGCAGCTCGGAGTGGGGCACTGAAGCTTTCTTT. The encoded protein is CASSSEWGTEAFF. The chain joins TRBV7-9 to TRBJ1-1, with D uncertain. CDR1 and CDR2 (germline): SEHNR, FQNEAQ (reference sequence). The CDR3 loop spans 13 amino acids. Trimming left V 4 bases short and J 4 bases short, with 10 bases between.

CDR3 region: CASSLGGVEAFF. The CDR3 DNA reads TGTGCCAGCAGCTTAGGAGGGGTAGAAGCTTTCTTT. The V call is TRBV7-9, the J call TRBJ1-1, with D tentatively TRBD1 (5 bases). The ends were cut back, 1 base at V and 8 bases at J, with 8 bases in the middle. Germline assignment: CDR1 SEHNR and CDR2 FQNEAQ (reference sequence). This CDR3 spans 12 amino acids.

J is TRBJ1-1 and V is TRBV5-4; D is perhaps TRBD1 (5 bases). The CDR3 has 16 residues. Per germline, CDR1 SGHNT and CDR2 YYREEE (reference sequence). V gave up 0 bases and J gave up 2 bases, with 14 bases separating them. CDR3 sequence reads: CASSLGGGQGNTEAFF. DNA of the CDR3: TGTGCCAGCAGCTTGGGGGGGGGTCAGGGAAACACTGAAGCTTTCTTT.

This clone was recorded once. This chain joins TRBV9 and TRBJ2-6; no reliable D call. V was pared by 4 bases and J by 4 bases, with 9 bases between. Germline V gene sequence: CDR1 SGDLS, CDR2 YYNGEE. The CDR3 contains 14 residues. The CDR3 DNA reads as TGTGCCAGCAGCCTCTCCACGGGGGCCAACGTCCTGACTTTC. It specifies CASSLSTGANVLTF.

V and J are TRBV12-5 and TRBJ2-2, with unresolved D. The germline gives CDR1 LGHNT, CDR2 FRNRAP. The CDR3 is 14 amino acids. V lost 5 bases to trimming and J lost 6 bases, with 13 bases between them. The CDR3 nucleotides read TGTGCTAGTGGTATGGATAGCTGGTCCGGGGAGCTGTTTTTT. Protein product: CASGMDSWSGELFF.

This clone was seen a handful of times. The V call is TRBV5-4, the J call TRBJ1-1; possible D gene TRBD1, 6 bases. Germline values: CDR1 SGHNT, CDR2 YYREEE (reference sequence). V dropped 5 bases and J dropped 1 base, with 9 bases sitting between them. There are 13 residues in the CDR3. CDR3 protein: CASRDRSNTEAFF. CDR3 in DNA: TGTGCCAGCAGAGACAGGTCGAACACTGAAGCTTTCTTT.

The rearrangement links TRBV19 to TRBJ2-2; 8 bases are a match to TRBD2. The CDR3 is made up of 15 amino acids. V lost 3 bases, J lost 7 bases, and 7 bases stayed unmatched. Germline CDR1 LNHDA, CDR2 SQIVND (reference sequence). The CDR3 spells CASSIRGGPSGELFF. The CDR3 DNA reads as TGTGCCAGTAGTATTCGGGGGGGTCCCAGCGGGGAGCTGTTTTTT.

The chain joins TRBV10-3 to TRBJ2-3; TRBD2 matches 7 bases. The CDR3 runs 15 residues. CDR1 ENHRY and CDR2 SYGVKD come from the germline V gene. Losses at the gene ends were 6 bases for V and 0 bases for J; bases not matched to a gene: 6. CDR3 residues: CAIRGDYPSTDTQYF. The CDR3 nucleotides are TGTGCCATCAGGGGGGACTATCCTAGCACAGATACGCAGTATTTT.

V is TRBV7-9 and J is TRBJ1-6, with TRBD1 identical over 7 bases. Unmatched junction bases numbered 5, after V lost 1 base and J lost 5 bases. The CDR3 length is 16 residues. Germline loops: CDR1 SEHNR, CDR2 FQNEAQ (reference sequence). CDR3 bases: TGTGCCAGCAGCTTAGGAGGGGGCGCGGATAATTCACCCCTCCACTTT. The encoded protein is CASSLGGGADNSPLHF.

This chain joins TRBV27 and TRBJ1-2; possibly TRBD1 for D (5 bases). The V and J ends lost 6 bases and 2 bases respectively, with 16 bases between them. Germline values: CDR1 MNHEY, CDR2 SMNVEV (reference sequence). The CDR3 runs to 15 residues. The CDR3 region is CASRPPGTGNYGYTF. The CDR3 DNA sequence: TGTGCCAGCAGACCTCCCGGGACGGGAAACTATGGCTACACCTTC.

The CDR3 nucleotides are TGTGCCAGCAGCTCCCGACAGGGGAATCAGCCCCAGCATTTT. This codes for CASSSRQGNQPQHF. The chain employs TRBV7-2 and TRBJ1-5; 8 bases agree with TRBD1. V gave up 4 bases and J gave up 4 bases; unmatched junction bases: 3. From germline, CDR1 is SGHTA and CDR2 FQGNSA. The CDR3 is 14 residues long.

The table lists this clone with a few counts. The rearrangement joins TRBV5-1 to TRBJ1-1; D is unclear. CDR1 and CDR2 (germline): SGHRS, YFSETQ. Trimming shortened V by 2 bases and J by 4 bases, and 6 bases separated the two germline ends. This CDR3 region has 12 residues. The CDR3 sequence is CASSFTGTEAFF. The CDR3, as DNA: TGCGCCAGCAGCTTCACGGGCACTGAAGCTTTCTTT. The variable domain in full, with the rest retrieved from reference TRBV5-1 and TRBJ1-1, is KAGVTQTPRYLIKTRGQQVTLSCSPISGHRSVSWYQQTPGQGLQFLFEYFSETQRNKGNFPGRFSGRQFSNSRSEMNVSTLELGDSALYLCASSFTGTEAFFGQGTRLTVV.

This chain uses TRBV4-2 with TRBJ1-1, with no clear D. Germline assignment: CDR1 LGHNA and CDR2 YNFKEQ. The V end lost 4 bases, the J end lost 3 bases, and 24 bases lay between the germline ends. The CDR3 has 18 amino acids. CDR3 region: CASSRTVGVSIIDTEAFF. Here the CDR3 DNA reads TGTGCCAGCAGCCGCACGGTCGGGGTGTCGATTATTGACACTGAAGCTTTCTTT.

The chain's CDR3 is CASSFEPPGQLNSPLHF. Written as DNA, the CDR3 is TGTGCCAGCAGCTTCGAACCCCCGGGACAGCTCAATTCACCCCTCCACTTT. The rearrangement links TRBV7-9 to TRBJ1-6; 7 nucleotides match TRBD1. The J segment lost 7 bases and the V segment lost 3 bases, leaving 12 bases of the junction unmatched. This CDR3 contains 17 residues. The germline gives CDR1 SEHNR, CDR2 FQNEAQ (reference sequence). Drawing the rest from reference TRBV7-9 and TRBJ1-6, the complete variable domain is DTGVSQNPRHKITKRGQNVTFRCDPISEHNRLYWYRQTLGQGPEFLTYFQNEAQLEKSRLLSDRFSAERPKGSFSTLEIQRTEQGDSAMYLCASSFEPPGQLNSPLHFGNGTRLTVT.

The CDR3 bases are TGTGCCAGCAGCTTTGGGGACACTGAAGCTTTCTTT. Its translation is CASSFGDTEAFF. The rearrangement links TRBV11-3 to TRBJ1-1; the D is unclear. Germline V gene sequence: CDR1 SGHNT, CDR2 YENEEA. V was pared by 3 bases and J by 3 bases, with 5 bases between. This CDR3 has 12 amino acids.

The table lists this clone with a count of one. This sequence joins TRBV2 and TRBJ2-7; D remains unclear. The V gene's germline CDR1 is SNHLY and CDR2 FYNNEI. There are 11 residues in the CDR3. Trimming shortened V by 5 bases and J by 5 bases, and 7 bases separated the two germline ends. The CDR3 region is CASSPLNEQYF. Here the CDR3 DNA reads TGTGCCAGCAGTCCGCTAAACGAGCAGTACTTC.

The gene calls are TRBV7-8 and TRBJ1-6; TRBD1 matches 9 bases. Looked up from germline, CDR1 is SGHVS and CDR2 is FQNEAQ. After removal of 5 bases from V and 7 bases from J, the junction contained 9 bases not matched to a gene. This CDR3 is 16 amino acids long. The DNA for the CDR3 is TGTGCCAGCAGCAAGCCGGACAGGGGCAACAATTCACCCCTCCACTTT. It translates to CASSKPDRGNNSPLHF.

V gene TRBV4-3 combines with J gene TRBJ1-4; TRBD1 matches at 7 bases. The trim removed 0 bases at V and 7 bases at J, leaving 11 bases unmatched. Germline lookup yields CDR1 LGHNA and CDR2 YSLEER. The CDR3 sequence is 17 residues long. CDR3 loop: CASSQDRGTVPSEKLFF. For the CDR3, the DNA is TGCGCCAGCAGCCAAGATAGGGGGACAGTTCCTAGTGAAAAACTGTTTTTT.

This clone was counted only a few times. The chain recombines TRBV30 with TRBJ2-5; tentatively, D is TRBD2 (6 bases). Per the germline V gene, CDR1 is GTSNPN and CDR2 is SVGIG (reference sequence). The CDR3 is made up of 15 amino acids. Trimming stripped 0 bases from V and 2 bases from J, with 13 bases between. In nucleotides, the CDR3 is TGTGCCTGGAGTGTAGGAGGGACCGAACAAGAGACCCAGTACTTC. Translated: CAWSVGGTEQETQYF.

The rearrangement uses TRBV7-2 and TRBJ2-5; D is ambiguous. This CDR3 is 12 amino acids long. Germline loops: CDR1 SGHTA, CDR2 FQGNSA. Trimming took 1 base from V and 4 from J, leaving 4 bases between them. The CDR3 protein is CASSLGLETQYF. The CDR3 DNA is TGTGCCAGCAGCTTAGGGTTAGAGACCCAGTACTTC.

The chain carries TRBV7-8 and TRBJ1-1; D remains unclear. V shed 1 base and J shed 6 bases, with 18 bases lying between them. This CDR3 is built from 16 residues. Germline CDR1 SGHVS, CDR2 FQNEAQ. The CDR3 spells CASSLVASRNTAEAFF. CDR3 bases: TGTGCCAGCAGCTTAGTGGCCTCCAGGAACACTGCTGAAGCTTTCTTT. The full variable domain, its missing parts supplied by reference TRBV7-8 and TRBJ1-1, is GAGVSQSPRYKVAKRGQDVALRCDPISGHVSLFWYQQALGQGPEFLTYFQNEAQLDKSGLPSDRFFAERPEGSVSTLKIQRTQQEDSAVYLCASSLVASRNTAEAFFGQGTRLTVV.